The source of this T cell receptor beta chain is a study of T cells after yellow fever vaccination. This clonotype has just a few counts. Its antigen is still unknown. Study results and caveats: Weaker, the secondary response had a peak occurring faster, on day 5 versus 15.

The 5'RACE template-switching step produced TCR cDNA and added a universal primer site and UMIs. TCRdb re-called the 5' RACE reads with MiXCR, one entry per CDR3 protein. The sample holds about 550,000 distinct CDR3 sequences, 15% to 20% seen once. This CDR3 contains 16 residues. In germline, CDR1 is MNHEY, CDR2 SVGAGI. After removal of 0 bases from V and 1 base from J, the junction contained 4 bases not matched to a gene. The sequence was collected from a man in his thirties or forties who received the YFV17D yellow fever vaccine. The chain joins TRBV6-5 to TRBJ2-7; 9 bases match TRBD1. This material consisted of PBMCs, taken 15 days after the yellow fever booster vaccination. The CDR3 protein is CASSYSRTGASYEQYF. The CDR3 coding sequence is TGTGCCAGCAGTTACTCGCGGACAGGGGCATCCTACGAGCAGTACTTC.